The 9 T cell receptor beta chains presented below share a single source sample, sequenced in a study of cytomegalovirus exposure and HLA in healthy donors. The PCR had 60 Vbeta and 13 Jbeta primers. Sequenced by immunoSEQ multiplex PCR; TCRdb stores in-frame clones only, minus some. This sample has about 210,000 clones; about four fifths occur once, and the top ten carry around 14%. The sample taken for sequencing was PBMCs. The receptors stem from a woman aged 25 to 39 in good health and CMV-seropositive.

CDR3 nucleotides: TGTGCCAGCAGCCAACTGGCTGGGAGGATTAGCAATCAGCCCCAGCATTTT. This gives the protein CASSQLAGRISNQPQHF. The chain employs TRBV4-2 and TRBJ1-5, with unresolved D. The germline CDR1 and CDR2 sequences are LGHNA and YNFKEQ. CDR3 length: 17 amino acids. Trimming cost V 2 bases and J 0 bases, with 14 bases left between them.

This clone was picked up a small number of times. The J gene is TRBJ1-1, the V gene TRBV4-2; D may be TRBD1 (5 bases). In germline, CDR1 is LGHNA, CDR2 YNFKEQ. The CDR3 contains 16 residues. V lost 0 bases and J 3 bases, leaving 14 bases between the germline ends. The CDR3 spells CASSQDGGVGDTEAFF. CDR3 in DNA: TGTGCCAGCAGCCAAGATGGGGGGGTGGGGGACACTGAAGCTTTCTTT.

The V and J genes are TRBV19 and TRBJ2-1; 11 positions agree with TRBD2. V was clipped by 3 bases and J by 4 bases; unmatched bases: 5. The CDR3 is made up of 16 amino acids. Germline values: CDR1 LNHDA, CDR2 SQIVND (reference sequence). The CDR3 loop is CASSISGGARYNEQFF. The CDR3 coding sequence is TGTGCCAGTAGTATTAGCGGGGGGGCGCGTTACAATGAGCAGTTCTTC.

The chain employs TRBV7-3 and TRBJ1-1, with 7 bases identical to TRBD1. The CDR3 consists of 13 residues. Germline V gene data show CDR1 as SGHTA and CDR2 as FQGTGA. After removal of 6 bases from V and 5 bases from J, the junction contained 6 bases not matched to a gene. CDR3 region: CASSSTGRTEAFF. In nucleotides, the CDR3 is TGTGCCAGCAGTTCGACAGGGAGGACTGAAGCTTTCTTT.

This chain uses TRBV4-2 with TRBJ2-7; D gene uncertain. V shed 6 bases and J shed 5 bases, with 14 bases lying between them. The CDR3 spans 13 residues. The germline V gene encodes CDR1 LGHNA and CDR2 YNFKEQ. CDR3 region: CASSLENGHEQYF. The CDR3 coding sequence is TGTGCCAGCAGTCTAGAGAACGGCCACGAGCAGTACTTC.

The chain's CDR3 is CASTRADRSYGYTF. DNA for the CDR3: TGTGCCAGTACACGTGCCGACAGATCCTATGGCTACACCTTC. The chain is built from TRBV19 and TRBJ1-2, with D possibly matching TRBD1 (5 bases). The germline V and J ends were trimmed by 7 bases and 4 bases, with 16 bases remaining between them. The CDR3 has 14 residues. CDR1 and CDR2 (germline): LNHDA, SQIVND (reference sequence). Supplemented by reference TRBV19 and TRBJ1-2, the full variable domain reads DGGITQSPKYLFRKEGQNVTLSCEQNLNHDAMYWYRQDPGQGLRLIYYSQIVNDFQKGDIAEGYSVSREKKESFPLTVTSAQKNPTAFYLCASTRADRSYGYTFGSGTRLTVV.

This sequence joins TRBV14 and TRBJ2-1; TRBD2 aligns across 8 bases. The germline V gene encodes CDR1 SGHDN and CDR2 FVKESK. With 1 base clipped from V and 6 bases from J, the junction kept 8 bases outside the gene matches. This CDR3 contains 16 residues. The CDR3 loop is CASSQVVGRAFNEQFF. For the CDR3, the DNA is TGTGCCAGCAGCCAAGTGGTCGGGAGGGCCTTCAATGAGCAGTTCTTC.

The chain carries TRBV6-1 and TRBJ1-3; tentative D call: TRBD1 (5 bases). Trimming pared 7 bases from V and 7 bases from J, leaving 17 bases between. The CDR3 has 14 residues. CDR1 and CDR2 (germline): MNHNS, SASEGT. CDR3 sequence (DNA): TGTGCCAGCACGGGGGGGGTTCGGGGTAACACCATATATTTT. This codes for CASTGGVRGNTIYF.

As for this clone: One end of the junction is discordant with germline, which a read error may explain. The chain couples TRBV7-7 to TRBJ2-5; a possible D gene is TRBD2 (6 bases). The end of the DNA is better explained by TRBJ2-7, so the J call may be wrong. The length of the CDR3 is 13 residues. Germline V lookup: CDR1 SSHAT, CDR2 FNYEAQ (reference sequence). DNA of the CDR3: TGTGCTAGCAGCTTAGATGGGGGGAGCGAGCAGTACTTC. Residues: CASSLDGGSEQYF.